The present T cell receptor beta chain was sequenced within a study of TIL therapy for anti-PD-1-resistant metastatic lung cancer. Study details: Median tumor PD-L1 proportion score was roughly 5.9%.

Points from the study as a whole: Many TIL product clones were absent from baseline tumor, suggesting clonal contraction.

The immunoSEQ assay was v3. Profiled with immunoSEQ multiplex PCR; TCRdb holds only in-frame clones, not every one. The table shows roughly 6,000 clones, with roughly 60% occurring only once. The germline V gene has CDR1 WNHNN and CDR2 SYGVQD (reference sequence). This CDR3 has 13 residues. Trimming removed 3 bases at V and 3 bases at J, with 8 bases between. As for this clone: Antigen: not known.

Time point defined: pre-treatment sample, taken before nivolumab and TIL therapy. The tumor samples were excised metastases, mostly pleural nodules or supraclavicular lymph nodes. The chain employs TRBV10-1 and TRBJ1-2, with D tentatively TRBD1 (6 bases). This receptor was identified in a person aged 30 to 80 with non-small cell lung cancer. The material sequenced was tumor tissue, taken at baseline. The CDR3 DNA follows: TGCGCCAGCAGTGATTACAGGGACTATGGCTACACCTTC. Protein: CASSDYRDYGYTF.